The clone carrying this TCR beta chain was detected many times. The antigen is not known. The V and J ends lost 8 bases and 6 bases, in that order; junction bases with no gene match: 9. The germline V gene has CDR1 LNHDA and CDR2 SQIVND (reference sequence). The CDR3 is 13 residues long. Original processing methods: The study took CDR3 differences across clinicopathological groups and made a distant-metastasis classifier for papillary thyroid cancer from them. Using MiXCR, TCRdb reanalyzed the PCR reads. TCRdb's processing, not the authors' own work, is the source of the V and J calls. The data hold roughly 40,000 clones, with roughly a sixth observed a single time. Patients underwent thyroid surgery, and none had received any treatment before it. This record belongs to a study of metastatic and nonmetastatic thyroid tumors. Study-level background: Both malignant and benign thyroid patients supplied peripheral blood and tumor or nodule tissue samples, across which the repertoires of these patients were then compared.

Whole-study results and caveats: As reported, TCR beta diversity in blood and tumor was significantly higher in malignant thyroid tumors than in benign nodules.

V and J are TRBV19 and TRBJ1-1; 7 positions match TRBD1. This clonotype originated in a female donor with papillary thyroid cancer or a benign thyroid nodule (not recorded which). Some clones in this sample may be carry-over from other donors' samples. Sequencing was performed on tumor tissue. The CDR3 spells CASAGTVLSEAFF. In DNA, the CDR3 is TGTGCCAGTGCCGGGACAGTGCTCTCTGAAGCTTTCTTT. The whole variable domain, remainder taken from reference TRBV19 and TRBJ1-1, is DGGITQSPKYLFRKEGQNVTLSCEQNLNHDAMYWYRQDPGQGLRLIYYSQIVNDFQKGDIAEGYSVSREKKESFPLTVTSAQKNPTAFYLCASAGTVLSEAFFGQGTRLTVV.